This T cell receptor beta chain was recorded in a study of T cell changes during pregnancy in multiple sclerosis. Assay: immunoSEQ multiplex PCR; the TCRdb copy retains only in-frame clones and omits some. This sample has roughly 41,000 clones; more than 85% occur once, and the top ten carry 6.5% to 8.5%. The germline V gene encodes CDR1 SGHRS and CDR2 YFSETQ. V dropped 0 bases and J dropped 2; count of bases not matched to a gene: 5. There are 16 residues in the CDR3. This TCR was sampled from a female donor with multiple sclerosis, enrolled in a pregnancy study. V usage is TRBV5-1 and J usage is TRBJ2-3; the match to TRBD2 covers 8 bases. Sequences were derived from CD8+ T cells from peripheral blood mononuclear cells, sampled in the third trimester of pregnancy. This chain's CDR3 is CASSLDAGGITDTQYF. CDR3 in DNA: TGCGCCAGCAGCTTGGATGCGGGGGGCATCACAGATACGCAGTATTTT.